Below are 21 T cell receptor beta chains sequenced from a single sample in a study of PD-L1 blockade in urothelial cancer. Produced via immunoSEQ multiplex PCR; TCRdb's table is partial and in-frame only. The sample shows about 38,000 clones, around 89% of them seen only once. Specimen: PBMCs, collected around atezolizumab (anti-PD-L1) treatment. The receptors come from a man between 60 and 75 years old with urothelial cancer.

This clone was counted a few times. V is TRBV7-3 and J is TRBJ1-1; 8 positions agree with TRBD1. The length of the CDR3 is 14 residues. Per the germline V gene, CDR1 is SGHTA and CDR2 is FQGTGA. The ends lost 4 bases at V and 4 bases at J; junction bases unmatched: 5. The DNA of the CDR3 is TGTGCCAGCAGCTCGACAGGGGATGCCACTGAAGCTTTCTTT. This encodes CASSSTGDATEAFF.

CDR3 sequence reads: CASRRSSLDTEAFF. The CDR3 bases are TGTGCCAGCAGGAGGAGTTCTCTGGACACTGAAGCTTTCTTT. The rearrangement joins TRBV6-6 to TRBJ1-1; no reliable D call. The germline V gene encodes CDR1 MNHNY and CDR2 SVGAGI (reference sequence). The germline V and J ends were trimmed by 6 bases and 3 bases, with 14 bases remaining between them. This CDR3 is 14 amino acids long.

This clone appeared once. The chain has TRBV5-4 and TRBJ2-7; D gene unclear. V was shortened by 4 bases and J by 4 bases, with 9 bases between the two germline ends. The CDR3 runs to 12 residues. Germline values: CDR1 SGHNT, CDR2 YYREEE (reference sequence). CDR3 in amino acids: CASSTNKYEQYF. In DNA form, the CDR3 reads TGTGCCAGCAGCACCAACAAGTACGAGCAGTACTTC.

This chain joins TRBV2 and TRBJ1-1; maybe TRBD1 (5 bases). The V gene's germline CDR1 is SNHLY and CDR2 FYNNEI. This CDR3 region has 14 residues. Trimming took 8 bases from V and 0 from J, leaving 13 bases between them. The DNA of the CDR3 is TGTGCCAGCTCTGACGGGGGTGTGAACACTGAAGCTTTCTTT. It is translated as CASSDGGVNTEAFF. The whole variable domain, filled in from reference TRBV2 and TRBJ1-1, reads EPEVTQTPSHQVTQMGQEVILRCVPISNHLYFYWYRQILGQKVEFLVSFYNNEISEKSEIFDDQFSVERPDGSNFTLKIRSTKLEDSAMYFCASSDGGVNTEAFFGQGTRLTVV.

This clone was counted a few times. The rearrangement uses TRBV14 and TRBJ2-1; 13 bases line up with TRBD2. The V segment lost 5 bases and the J segment 7 bases; nucleotides outside the gene matches: 5. Germline V gene lookup returns CDR1 SGHDN and CDR2 FVKESK. CDR3 size: 15 residues. CDR3 protein: CASSETSGGANEQFF. CDR3 nucleotides: TGTGCCAGCAGCGAAACTAGCGGGGGGGCGAATGAGCAGTTCTTC. The whole variable domain, remainder taken from reference TRBV14 and TRBJ2-1, is EAGVTQFPSHSVIEKGQTVTLRCDPISGHDNLYWYRRVMGKEIKFLLHFVKESKQDESGMPNNRFLAERTGGTYSTLKVQPAELEDSGVYFCASSETSGGANEQFFGPGTRLTVL.

V gene TRBV7-2 combines with J gene TRBJ1-1; no clear D gene. This CDR3 comprises 12 residues. From germline, CDR1 is SGHTA and CDR2 FQGNSA. Trimming cost V 3 bases and J 6 bases, with 8 bases left between them. In DNA form, the CDR3 reads TGTGCCAGCAGCTTGCGTTTAGCTGAAGCTTTCTTT. It encodes CASSLRLAEAFF.

The chain links TRBV19 to TRBJ2-7; 7 bases are shared with TRBD2. Unmatched junction bases numbered 8, after V lost 3 bases and J lost 3 bases. The CDR3 extends over 15 amino acids. Per germline, CDR1 LNHDA and CDR2 SQIVND (reference sequence). The CDR3 sequence: CASSISGPLFYEQYF. CDR3 DNA: TGTGCCAGTAGTATTAGCGGGCCTTTATTCTACGAGCAGTACTTC. The full variable domain, completed using reference TRBV19 and TRBJ2-7, is DGGITQSPKYLFRKEGQNVTLSCEQNLNHDAMYWYRQDPGQGLRLIYYSQIVNDFQKGDIAEGYSVSREKKESFPLTVTSAQKNPTAFYLCASSISGPLFYEQYFGPGTRLTVT.

The rearrangement links TRBV7-2 to TRBJ2-7; 9 bases match TRBD1. The V gene's germline CDR1 is SGHTA and CDR2 FQGNSA. There are 15 residues in the CDR3. Trimming at V came to 5 bases and at J to 1 base, leaving 6 bases not matched to a gene. This chain's CDR3 is CASSPPGQGSYEQYF. CDR3 nucleotide sequence: TGTGCCAGCAGCCCCCCGGGACAGGGATCCTACGAGCAGTACTTC.

The rearrangement uses TRBV4-2 and TRBJ2-2; D might be TRBD1 (5 bases). From germline, CDR1 is LGHNA and CDR2 YNFKEQ. The CDR3 consists of 15 residues. With 3 bases removed from V and 1 base from J, the gap between germline ends came to 9 bases. The CDR3 nucleotides are TGTGCCAGCAGCCAGTCAACAGGGAACACCGGGGAGCTGTTTTTT. Amino acids: CASSQSTGNTGELFF.

The V call is TRBV30, the J call TRBJ1-2, with D tentatively TRBD1 (6 bases). Germline assignment: CDR1 GTSNPN and CDR2 SVGIG (reference sequence). The CDR3 loop spans 16 amino acids. The ends were cut back, 4 bases at V and 3 bases at J, with 21 bases in the middle. The CDR3 sequence: CAWIPGQLLMDYGYTF. DNA for the CDR3: TGTGCCTGGATTCCGGGACAACTTCTTATGGACTATGGCTACACCTTC.

The chain recombines TRBV11-3 with TRBJ2-1; 11 nucleotides match TRBD1. CDR1 SGHNT and CDR2 YENEEA come from the germline V gene. The ends lost 3 bases at V and 7 bases at J; junction bases unmatched: 11. This CDR3 is built from 17 residues. CDR3 DNA: TGTGCCAGCAGCTTGCCTCCAGGGGACAGGGGGTTTAATGAGCAGTTCTTC. This sequence encodes CASSLPPGDRGFNEQFF.

This chain links TRBV4-1 with TRBJ2-2; TRBD2 matches at 16 bases. The length of the CDR3 is 17 residues. Unmatched junction bases numbered 7, after V lost 4 bases and J lost 8 bases. Germline assignment: CDR1 MGHRA and CDR2 YSYEKL. The CDR3 DNA reads as TGCGCCAGCAGCCGAGGGACTAGCGGGGGGGCCAGAGGGGAGCTGTTTTTT. Amino acids: CASSRGTSGGARGELFF.

The chain combines TRBV30 with TRBJ2-3; 9 positions agree with TRBD2. V dropped 0 bases and J dropped 7; count of bases not matched to a gene: 11. The CDR3 loop spans 16 amino acids. Germline lookup yields CDR1 GTSNPN and CDR2 SVGIG (reference sequence). CDR3 region: CAWSVAISGRLNTQYF. The CDR3 coding sequence is TGTGCCTGGAGTGTGGCTATCAGCGGGAGGTTAAATACGCAGTATTTT.

This rearrangement joins TRBV5-1 to TRBJ1-1; 10 bases map to TRBD1. Trimming at V came to 0 bases and at J to 4 bases, leaving 6 bases not matched to a gene. Germline values: CDR1 SGHRS, CDR2 YFSETQ. This CDR3 has 16 residues. The DNA for the CDR3 is TGCGCCAGCAGCTTGGCCATGGGACAGGGGATCACTGAAGCTTTCTTT. Its protein product is CASSLAMGQGITEAFF.

The chain uses TRBV28 and TRBJ1-2, with 10 bases aligning to TRBD1. Trimming took 8 bases from V and 7 from J; bases not matched to a gene: 7. Germline lookup yields CDR1 MDHEN and CDR2 SYDVKM. The CDR3 sequence is 13 residues long. CDR3 DNA sequence: TGTGCCAGCGTCCAGGGACAGGGGACTGGCTACACCTTC. Protein product: CASVQGQGTGYTF.

The V call is TRBV5-1, the J call TRBJ1-2; possible D gene TRBD1, 6 bases. V lost 7 bases and J lost 4, with 17 bases in between. The CDR3 is made up of 14 amino acids. Germline V CDR1 and CDR2: SGHRS, YFSETQ. As DNA, the CDR3 is TGCGCCAGCGGCGACAGGCCCGACGGCTATGGCTACACCTTC. Translated, it gives CASGDRPDGYGYTF.

The chain is built from TRBV7-2 and TRBJ2-7; TRBD2 aligns across 7 bases. CDR3 size: 16 residues. J was trimmed by 3 bases and V by 5 bases; bases with no gene match: 13. Germline values: CDR1 SGHTA, CDR2 FQGNSA. CDR3 sequence: CASSPGRAGVLYEQYF. The CDR3 DNA is TGTGCCAGCAGCCCCGGTAGGGCGGGAGTACTCTACGAGCAGTACTTC.

The rearrangement links TRBV19 to TRBJ2-1; TRBD1 matches at 11 bases. The CDR3 has 16 amino acids. Germline CDR1 LNHDA, CDR2 SQIVND (reference sequence). The V gene end was trimmed by 9 bases and the J gene end by 8 bases; junction bases not matched to a gene: 15. CDR3 DNA: TGTGCCAGCACCCGACTGGGGACAGGGGGATTGGATGAGCAGTTCTTC. Protein product: CASTRLGTGGLDEQFF. The full variable domain, rest sourced from reference TRBV19 and TRBJ2-1, is DGGITQSPKYLFRKEGQNVTLSCEQNLNHDAMYWYRQDPGQGLRLIYYSQIVNDFQKGDIAEGYSVSREKKESFPLTVTSAQKNPTAFYLCASTRLGTGGLDEQFFGPGTRLTVL.

This chain connects TRBV5-4 to TRBJ2-3, with D perhaps TRBD2 (6 bases). This CDR3 is 15 amino acids long. Deletions cut 0 bases from V and 5 bases from J, with 13 bases between. In germline, CDR1 is SGHNT, CDR2 YYREEE (reference sequence). The CDR3 reads CASSLAAGTRDTQYF. For the CDR3, the DNA is TGTGCCAGCAGCTTGGCTGCGGGGACCCGAGATACGCAGTATTTT.

The chain couples TRBV28 to TRBJ1-1; no definite D call. Trimming took off 2 bases at V and 0 bases at J, with 7 bases between the two ends. This CDR3 region has 14 residues. The germline V gene encodes CDR1 MDHEN and CDR2 SYDVKM. CDR3 sequence: CASSLLDLNTEAFF. In DNA, the CDR3 is TGTGCCAGCAGTTTACTCGACTTGAACACTGAAGCTTTCTTT. Full variable domain (rest looked up from reference TRBV28 and TRBJ1-1): DVKVTQSSRYLVKRTGEKVFLECVQDMDHENMFWYRQDPGLGLRLIYFSYDVKMKEKGDIPEGYSVSREKKERFSLILESASTNQTSMYLCASSLLDLNTEAFFGQGTRLTVV.

J is TRBJ2-3 and V is TRBV29-1; 8 nucleotides agree with TRBD2. Germline V gene lookup returns CDR1 SQVTM and CDR2 ANQGSEA. V shed 6 bases and J 0 bases; nucleotides not matched to a gene: 2. This CDR3 contains 13 residues. Here the CDR3 DNA reads TGCAGCGTGGGCGGGAGGAGCACAGATACGCAGTATTTT. Its protein product is CSVGGRSTDTQYF.